Detailed here is one TCR beta chain. Antigen specificity is unknown. The data were obtained in a study of STAT3 mutations in large granular lymphocyte leukemia. Study-wide results and limits: After therapy, about 35% of the 18 patients switched clonotypes, all new clones STAT3 wild type. Clonal expansion was inferred from other time points because no sample existed at each clone's first appearance. A small but highly pathogenic clone may have been missed. At least one immunodominant TCR beta clonotype appeared in every T-cell large granular lymphocyte leukemia patient.

Data came from immunoSEQ multiplex PCR; TCRdb stores just in-frame clones and leaves some out. The repertoire includes about 1,900 clones, roughly half of them detected once, and roughly a third sits in the top ten. Trimming took 1 base from V and 3 from J; bases not matched to a gene: 8. Germline CDR1 and CDR2: LGHNA and YNFKEQ. CDR3 length: 16 amino acids. Sequencing used peripheral blood mononuclear cells. V usage is TRBV4-2 and J usage is TRBJ2-5; 7 positions match TRBD1. The TCR was taken from a man aged 55 to 69 with T-cell large granular lymphocyte leukemia. Some clones in this sample may be carry-over from other donors' samples. DNA for the CDR3: TGTGCCAGCAGCCAAGGCCCGGACAGGAGCGAAGAGACCCAGTACTTC. Encoded protein: CASSQGPDRSEETQYF.